The 14 T cell receptor beta chains in this list originate from one sample, sequenced in a study of tumor and adjacent non-tumor tissue in lung cancer. The library came from three nested PCR rounds adapted from ARM-PCR protocols. TCRdb reprocessed the multiplex PCR reads via MiXCR and lists one record per CDR3 protein. The table includes tens of thousands of distinct CDR3 sequences, about 70% detected once. This sample's RNA came from whole unsorted tissue. The sample comprised lung tumor tissue. Source of these receptors: a man aged 55 to 70 with non-small cell lung cancer.

Regarding this clonotype: A junction boundary mismatches the germline segment, possibly from a read error. The chain uses TRBV20-1 and TRBJ2-7, with D perhaps matching TRBD1 (6 bases). Germline V gives CDR1 DFQATT, CDR2 SNEGSKA (reference sequence). The CDR3 runs 14 residues. CDR3 loop: CSDRETQGLGEQYF. CDR3 nucleotides: TGCAGTGATAGAGAAACACAGGGTCTCGGAGAGCAGTACTTC.

At least ten counts were recorded for this clonotype. The rearrangement uses TRBV12-3 or TRBV12-4 and TRBJ2-3; 10 nucleotides match TRBD1. J was trimmed by 5 bases and V by 3 bases; bases with no gene match: 2. The CDR3 contains 14 residues. The CDR3 nucleotides read TGTGCCAGCAGTTTGGGACAGGGGAAAGATACGCAGTATTTT. This encodes CASSLGQGKDTQYF.

This clonotype was counted between two and nine times. Sequence at one end of the junction differs from germline and may be a read error. The chain combines TRBV29-1 with TRBJ2-7, with TRBD2 identical over 15 bases. Germline CDR1 SQVTM, CDR2 ANQGSEA. The CDR3 is 15 residues long. CDR3: CSVGGLAGGTYDQYF. The CDR3 bases are TGCAGCGTTGGGGGACTAGCGGGAGGAACCTACGACCAGTACTTC.

This clonotype showed up just a few times. A much larger clonotype is one base distant, so this may be a read error. The chain combines TRBV4-1 with TRBJ2-7, with 7 nucleotides matching TRBD2. The CDR3 has 14 residues. Germline CDR1 and CDR2: MGHRA and YSYEKL. J gave up 5 bases and V 0 bases, and 4 bases lay outside the gene matches. The CDR3 region has the DNA TGCGCCAGCAGCCAAGATATGGGGGGGAACGAGCAGTACTTC. Translating it yields CASSQDMGGNEQYF.

This clonotype was picked up a small number of times. One junction end disagrees with the germline gene, perhaps due to a read error. The chain carries TRBV6-5 and TRBJ2-7; D is unresolved. Germline V gene data show CDR1 as MNHEY and CDR2 as SVGAGI. The CDR3 totals 13 residues. CDR3 sequence reads: CAARVGSSYEQYF. The CDR3 DNA follows: TGTGCCGCACGAGTTGGAAGCTCCTACGAGCAGTACTTT.

Notes on this clonotype: The CDR3 carries no conserved terminal phenylalanine or tryptophan, so it likely arises from a read error. This chain uses TRBV5-4 with TRBJ2-2; D perhaps matches TRBD1 (6 bases). This CDR3 region has 16 residues. Trimming removed 4 bases at V and 3 bases at J, with 16 bases between. Germline CDR1 and CDR2: SGHNT and YYREEE (reference sequence). CDR3 protein: CASSLGTPADTGELFS. For the CDR3, the DNA is TGTGCCAGCAGCCTAGGGACACCCGCGGACACCGGGGAGCTGTTTTCT.

Points on this clonotype: Since a much larger clone is just one base distant, this may be a read error. This chain uses TRBV5-4 with TRBJ2-5; D gene unclear. The CDR3 is 15 amino acids. Germline CDR1 reads SGHNT; CDR2 reads YYREEE (reference sequence). The CDR3 loop reads CTSSLDRDKQETQYF. CDR3 coding DNA: TGTACCAGCAGCTTGGATAGGGATAAGCAAGAGACCCAGTACTTC.

The chain employs TRBV6-5 and TRBJ1-5; D unresolved. Germline lookup yields CDR1 MNHEY and CDR2 SVGAGI. Between the trimmed V and J ends, which lost 3 bases and 9 bases, there was a span of 12 bases. CDR3 length equals 13 residues. CDR3: CASSYRDEGPQHF. As DNA, the CDR3 is TGTGCCAGCAGTTATAGGGATGAGGGGCCCCAGCATTTT.

To note about this clonotype: The CDR3 end shows no conserved phenylalanine or tryptophan, and so a read error is likely. V usage is TRBV25-1 and J usage is TRBJ2-2, with D possibly TRBD1 on 5 matching bases. CDR1 is MGHDK and CDR2 is SYGVNS in the germline V gene. Trimming took 5 bases from V and 1 from J, leaving 11 bases between them. This CDR3 contains 15 residues. The CDR3 reads CASSRLTGNTGELFY. CDR3 nucleotide sequence: TGTGCCAGCAGTCGTTTAACAGGGAACACCGGGGAGCTGTTTTAT.

At least ten counts were recorded for this clonotype. The rearrangement links TRBV30 to TRBJ1-2; TRBD1 is a possible D gene (5 bases). Trimming removed 2 bases from V and 6 bases from J, with 16 bases in between. The CDR3 spans 14 residues. Germline V CDR1 and CDR2: GTSNPN, SVGIG (reference sequence). In DNA form, the CDR3 reads TGTGCCTGGAGTTCAACCGGGACGCGAGATGGCTACACCTTC. It translates to CAWSSTGTRDGYTF.

This sequence joins TRBV10-2 and TRBJ2-4; D gene ambiguous. V was cut by 4 bases and J by 8 bases, with 12 bases left in between. CDR3 length equals 13 residues. Germline CDR1 is WSHSY and CDR2 is SAAADI. Written as DNA, the CDR3 is TGCGCCAGCAGTGGCGGCCCCATAGACATTCAGTACTTC. Its translation: CASSGGPIDIQYF.

As to this clonotype: A junction boundary mismatches the germline segment, possibly from a read error. V is TRBV12-3 or TRBV12-4 and J is TRBJ2-1; unclear D gene. The CDR3 runs 12 residues. The CDR3 DNA reads as TGTGCCAGCAGTTTCTCGATCGATAAGCAGTTATTC. Encoded protein: CASSFSIDKQLF.

Points on this clonotype: A much more abundant neighbour one base away suggests this may be a read error. The chain recombines TRBV28 with TRBJ1-4; D ambiguous. The germline gives CDR1 MDHEN, CDR2 SYDVKM. This CDR3 spans 12 amino acids. The V end lost 4 bases, the J end lost 8 bases, and 8 bases lay between the germline ends. The CDR3 coding sequence is TGTGCCAGCAGTTCCCCGGGGGAAAAACTGTTTTTT. Translated, it gives CASSSPGEKLFF.

Remarks on this clonotype: One end of the junction fails to match germline, which may point to a read error. The chain combines TRBV20-1 with TRBJ2-5; D may be TRBD2 (7 bases). Germline-derived CDR1 and CDR2 are DFQATT and SNEGSKA (reference sequence). The CDR3 totals 13 residues. The CDR3 nucleotides are TGCAGTGCAGAGGGGGGGGCCGGGGAGACCGAGTACTTC. Its translation: CSAEGGAGETEYF.